The 8 T cell receptor beta chains given below trace back to one sample, sequenced in a study of blood T cell repertoires in COVID-19. The data were produced by immunoSEQ multiplex PCR, yet TCRdb's version contains in-frame clones alone and is incomplete. Found here are about 250,000 clones, approximately 89% of them singletons; the top ten hold roughly 4%. The sample consisted of PBMCs or T cells enriched from blood (not recorded which). These receptors came from a woman in her twenties or thirties with acute COVID-19.

V is TRBV5-6 and J is TRBJ2-1, with 7 bases aligning to TRBD1. V trimming: 7 bases; J trimming: 4 bases; junction bases outside the gene matches: 14. Germline CDR1 is SGHDT and CDR2 is YYEEEE. This CDR3 has 16 amino acids. The CDR3 DNA is TGTGCCAGCGGAAACCTAGGGGGCGGTACATACAATGAGCAGTTCTTC. Translated: CASGNLGGGTYNEQFF.

V is TRBV7-3 and J is TRBJ1-1, with D maybe TRBD1 (6 bases). Germline CDR1 reads SGHTA; CDR2 reads FQGTGA. The length of the CDR3 is 16 residues. Deletions cut 0 bases from V and 5 bases from J, with 16 bases between. DNA for the CDR3: TGTGCCAGCAGCTTAACGAGTTTCCAGGGGAGAACTGAAGCTTTCTTT. It codes for CASSLTSFQGRTEAFF.

This clone was seen a single time. This sequence joins TRBV19 and TRBJ1-1, with TRBD1 identical over 8 bases. Germline V gene lookup returns CDR1 LNHDA and CDR2 SQIVND (reference sequence). This CDR3 spans 14 amino acids. Trimming at V came to 9 bases and at J to 5 bases, leaving 11 bases not matched to a gene. The CDR3: CASHRTGRGTEAFF. The CDR3 DNA reads TGTGCCAGCCATCGGACAGGGCGGGGGACTGAAGCTTTCTTT.

This clone was recorded only once. The V call is TRBV16, the J call TRBJ1-2, with D perhaps matching TRBD1 (5 bases). Trimming removed 1 base from V and 6 bases from J, with 6 bases in between. CDR1 is KGHSY, CDR2 FQNENV, per germline. The CDR3 is made up of 12 amino acids. CDR3 sequence reads: CASSQLGDGYTF. The CDR3 bases are TGTGCCAGCAGCCAATTAGGGGATGGCTACACCTTC.

The V and J genes are TRBV7-2 and TRBJ1-2; a possible D gene is TRBD1 (6 bases). Germline CDR1 reads SGHTA; CDR2 reads FQGNSA. Trimming cost V 1 base and J 9 bases, with 24 bases left between them. The length of the CDR3 is 17 residues. The CDR3 loop reads CASSLVAGGAAYGSYTF. The DNA of the CDR3 is TGTGCCAGCAGCTTAGTAGCGGGGGGGGCGGCGTATGGTAGCTACACCTTC. Supplemented by reference TRBV7-2 and TRBJ1-2, the full variable domain reads GAGVSQSPSNKVTEKGKDVELRCDPISGHTALYWYRQSLGQGLEFLIYFQGNSAPDKSGLPSDRFSAERTGGSVSTLTIQRTQQEDSAVYLCASSLVAGGAAYGSYTFGSGTRLTVV.

This chain links TRBV19 with TRBJ2-1, with 10 bases that match TRBD1. CDR1 and CDR2 (germline): LNHDA, SQIVND (reference sequence). Trimming took 0 bases from V and 2 from J; bases not matched to a gene: 7. The CDR3 runs 18 residues. In DNA, the CDR3 is TGTGCCAGTAGTATAGATGCGACAGGGGGCTCCCCCTACAATGAGCAGTTCTTC. Protein: CASSIDATGGSPYNEQFF.

This clone was seen only a few times. The V and J genes are TRBV2 and TRBJ1-1; D remains unclear. The germline gives CDR1 SNHLY, CDR2 FYNNEI. Trimming shortened V by 8 bases and J by 0 bases, and 7 bases separated the two germline ends. The CDR3 has 12 residues. DNA for the CDR3: TGTGCCAGCGTTTCCATGAACACTGAAGCTTTCTTT. Translation: CASVSMNTEAFF.

The CDR3 spells CASRQDRTLSYEQYF. The CDR3 coding sequence is TGCGCCAGCAGACAGGACAGGACTCTCTCCTACGAGCAGTACTTC. The J gene is TRBJ2-7, the V gene TRBV5-1, with TRBD1 identical over 7 bases. This CDR3 spans 15 amino acids. The V segment lost 5 bases and the J segment 0 bases; nucleotides outside the gene matches: 8. Germline CDR1 SGHRS, CDR2 YFSETQ.